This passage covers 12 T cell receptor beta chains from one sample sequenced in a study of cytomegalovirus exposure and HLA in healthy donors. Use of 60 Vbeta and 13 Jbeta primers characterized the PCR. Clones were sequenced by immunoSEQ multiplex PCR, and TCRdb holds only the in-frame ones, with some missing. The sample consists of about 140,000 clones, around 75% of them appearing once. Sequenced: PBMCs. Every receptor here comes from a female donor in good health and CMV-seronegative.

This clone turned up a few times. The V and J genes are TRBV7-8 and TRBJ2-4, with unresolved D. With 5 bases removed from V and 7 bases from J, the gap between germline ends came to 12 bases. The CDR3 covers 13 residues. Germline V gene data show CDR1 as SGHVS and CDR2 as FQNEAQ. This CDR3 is CASSEPPGNIQYF. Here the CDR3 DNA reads TGTGCCAGCAGCGAACCCCCAGGCAACATTCAGTACTTC.

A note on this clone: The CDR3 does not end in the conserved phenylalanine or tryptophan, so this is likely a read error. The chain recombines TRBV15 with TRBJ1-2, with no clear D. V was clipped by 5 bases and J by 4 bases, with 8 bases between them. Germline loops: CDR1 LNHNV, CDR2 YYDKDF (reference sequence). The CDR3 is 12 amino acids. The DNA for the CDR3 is TGTGCCACCAGCCAGGAAGGCTATGGCTACACCGTC. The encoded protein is CATSQEGYGYTV.

The CDR3 region is CASSLPAGGPPYEQYF. CDR3 coding DNA: TGTGCCAGCAGTCTCCCAGCGGGAGGGCCCCCCTACGAGCAGTACTTC. This chain joins TRBV27 and TRBJ2-7; the match to TRBD2 covers 10 bases. The length of the CDR3 is 16 residues. V was clipped by 5 bases and J by 2 bases; unmatched bases: 9. CDR1 is MNHEY and CDR2 is SMNVEV in the germline V gene (reference sequence).

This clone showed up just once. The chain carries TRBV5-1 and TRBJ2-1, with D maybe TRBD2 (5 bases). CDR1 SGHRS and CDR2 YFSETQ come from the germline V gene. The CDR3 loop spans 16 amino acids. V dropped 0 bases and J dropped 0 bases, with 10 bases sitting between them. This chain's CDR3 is CASSLVAGGSYNEQFF. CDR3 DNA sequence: TGCGCCAGCAGCTTGGTTGCGGGCGGCTCCTACAATGAGCAGTTCTTC.

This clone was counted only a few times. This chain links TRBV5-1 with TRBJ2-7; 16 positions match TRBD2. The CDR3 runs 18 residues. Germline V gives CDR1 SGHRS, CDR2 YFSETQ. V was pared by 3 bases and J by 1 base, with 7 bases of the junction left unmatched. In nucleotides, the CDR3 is TGCGCCAGCAGCTCAGGGACTAGCGGGGGGGTTAGATCCTACGAGCAGTACTTC. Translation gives CASSSGTSGGVRSYEQYF.

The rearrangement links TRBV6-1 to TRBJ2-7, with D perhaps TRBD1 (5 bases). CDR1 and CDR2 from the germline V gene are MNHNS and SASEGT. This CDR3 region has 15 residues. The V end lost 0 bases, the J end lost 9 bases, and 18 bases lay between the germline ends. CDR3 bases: TGTGCCAGCAGTGAAGCAGGGGTGGACCTCTTCGGGCAGTACTTC. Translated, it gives CASSEAGVDLFGQYF.

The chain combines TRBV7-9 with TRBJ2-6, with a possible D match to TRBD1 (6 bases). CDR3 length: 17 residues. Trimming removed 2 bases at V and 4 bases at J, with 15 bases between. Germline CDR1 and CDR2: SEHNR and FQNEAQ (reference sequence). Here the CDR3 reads CASSLTGMRSGANVLTF. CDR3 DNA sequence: TGTGCCAGCAGCTTAACAGGGATGAGGTCGGGGGCCAACGTCCTGACTTTC.

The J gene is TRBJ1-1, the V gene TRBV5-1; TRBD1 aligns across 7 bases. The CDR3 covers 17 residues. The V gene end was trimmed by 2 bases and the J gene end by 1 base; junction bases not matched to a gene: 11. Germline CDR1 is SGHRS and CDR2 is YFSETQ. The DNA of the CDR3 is TGCGCCAGCAGCTTACAGGGGACTTACTCTGAGAACACTGAAGCTTTCTTT. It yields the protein CASSLQGTYSENTEAFF. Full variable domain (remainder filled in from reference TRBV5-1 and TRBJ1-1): KAGVTQTPRYLIKTRGQQVTLSCSPISGHRSVSWYQQTPGQGLQFLFEYFSETQRNKGNFPGRFSGRQFSNSRSEMNVSTLELGDSALYLCASSLQGTYSENTEAFFGQGTRLTVV.

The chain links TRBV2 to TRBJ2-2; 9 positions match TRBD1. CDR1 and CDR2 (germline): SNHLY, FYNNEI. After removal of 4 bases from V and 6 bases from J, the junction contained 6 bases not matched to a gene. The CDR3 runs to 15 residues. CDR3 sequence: CASSGATGGPGELFF. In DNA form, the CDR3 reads TGTGCCAGCAGTGGGGCTACAGGGGGCCCCGGGGAGCTGTTTTTT. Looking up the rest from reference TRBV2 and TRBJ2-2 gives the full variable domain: EPEVTQTPSHQVTQMGQEVILRCVPISNHLYFYWYRQILGQKVEFLVSFYNNEISEKSEIFDDQFSVERPDGSNFTLKIRSTKLEDSAMYFCASSGATGGPGELFFGEGSRLTVL.

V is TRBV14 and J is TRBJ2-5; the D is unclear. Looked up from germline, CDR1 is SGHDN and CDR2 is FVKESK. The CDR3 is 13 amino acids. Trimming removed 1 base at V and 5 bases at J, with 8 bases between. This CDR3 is CASSQGLHETQYF. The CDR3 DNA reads TGTGCCAGCAGCCAAGGACTCCACGAGACCCAGTACTTC.

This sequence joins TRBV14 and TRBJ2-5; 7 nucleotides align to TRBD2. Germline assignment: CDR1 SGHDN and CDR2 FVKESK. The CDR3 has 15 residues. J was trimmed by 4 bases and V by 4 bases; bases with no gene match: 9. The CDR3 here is CASSPIAPGGETQYF. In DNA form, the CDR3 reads TGTGCCAGCAGCCCCATAGCCCCGGGGGGAGAGACCCAGTACTTC. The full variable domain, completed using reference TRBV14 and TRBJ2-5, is EAGVTQFPSHSVIEKGQTVTLRCDPISGHDNLYWYRRVMGKEIKFLLHFVKESKQDESGMPNNRFLAERTGGTYSTLKVQPAELEDSGVYFCASSPIAPGGETQYFGPGTRLLVL.

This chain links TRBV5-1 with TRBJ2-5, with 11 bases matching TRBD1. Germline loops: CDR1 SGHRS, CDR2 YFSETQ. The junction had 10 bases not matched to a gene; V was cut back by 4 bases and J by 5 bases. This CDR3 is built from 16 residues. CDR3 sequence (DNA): TGCGCCAGCAGCCCTCAAGCGGGACAGGGGGGGGAGACCCAGTACTTC. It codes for CASSPQAGQGGETQYF.